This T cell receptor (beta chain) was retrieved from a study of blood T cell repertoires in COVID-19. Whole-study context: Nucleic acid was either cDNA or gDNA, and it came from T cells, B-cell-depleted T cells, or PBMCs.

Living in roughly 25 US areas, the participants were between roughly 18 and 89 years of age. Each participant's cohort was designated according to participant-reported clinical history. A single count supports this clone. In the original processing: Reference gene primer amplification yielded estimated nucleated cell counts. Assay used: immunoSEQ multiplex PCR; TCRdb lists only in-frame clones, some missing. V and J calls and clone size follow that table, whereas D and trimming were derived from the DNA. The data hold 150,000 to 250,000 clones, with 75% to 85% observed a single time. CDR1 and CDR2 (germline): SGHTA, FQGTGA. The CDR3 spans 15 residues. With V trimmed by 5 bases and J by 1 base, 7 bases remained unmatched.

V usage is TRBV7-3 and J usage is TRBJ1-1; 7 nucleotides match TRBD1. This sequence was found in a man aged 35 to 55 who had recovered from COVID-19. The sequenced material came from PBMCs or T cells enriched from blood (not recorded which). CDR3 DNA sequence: TGTGCCAGCAGCCCTAGGACAGGACAGAACACTGAAGCTTTCTTT. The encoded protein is CASSPRTGQNTEAFF.